The clone carrying this T cell receptor beta chain was observed a few times. The target antigen is unknown. The data originate from a study of T cell repertoires in cytomegalovirus infection. Study as a whole: Alongside well-studied HLA-B-restricted CMV epitopes, recently identified HLA-C-restricted CMV epitopes were also used. Public TCR beta signatures marked donors with CMV infection and the matching HLA. Overall study results and limits: CMV carriers with the relevant HLA were identified by cumulative public TCR beta family frequency. The study found HLA-C-restricted CMV-specific TCR beta clonotypes dominating the ex vivo response.

There are 16 residues in the CDR3. Germline CDR1 SNHLY, CDR2 FYNNEI. With V trimmed by 3 bases and J by 5 bases, 12 bases remained unmatched. MiXCR, run by TCRdb on the reads, gives a single entry per CDR3 protein. The data show fewer than 1,000,000 distinct CDR3 sequences, under 40% seen once. J is TRBJ1-1 and V is TRBV2; TRBD1 matches 7 bases. This sequence was found in a human donor in good health (CMV status not recorded). Some clones in this sample may be carry-over from other donors' samples. Sequenced material: cultured CD8+ T cells from PBMCs, taken from culture after CMV antigen stimulation. CDR3 residues: CASSDHVQGGRTEAFF. CDR3 DNA: TGTGCCAGCAGTGACCACGTCCAGGGGGGACGAACTGAAGCTTTCTTT.